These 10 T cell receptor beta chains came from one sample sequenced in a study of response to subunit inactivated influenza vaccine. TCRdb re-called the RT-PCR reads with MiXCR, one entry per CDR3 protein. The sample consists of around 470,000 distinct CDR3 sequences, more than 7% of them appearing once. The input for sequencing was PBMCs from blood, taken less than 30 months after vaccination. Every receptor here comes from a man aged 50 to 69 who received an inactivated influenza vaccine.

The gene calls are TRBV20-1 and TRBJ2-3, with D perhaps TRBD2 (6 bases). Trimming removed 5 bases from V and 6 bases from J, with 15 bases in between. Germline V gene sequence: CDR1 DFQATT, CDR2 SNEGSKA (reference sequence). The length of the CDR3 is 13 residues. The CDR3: CSAGGLVVDTQYF. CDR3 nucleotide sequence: TGCAGTGCTGGAGGGCTAGTAGTCGATACGCAGTATTTT.

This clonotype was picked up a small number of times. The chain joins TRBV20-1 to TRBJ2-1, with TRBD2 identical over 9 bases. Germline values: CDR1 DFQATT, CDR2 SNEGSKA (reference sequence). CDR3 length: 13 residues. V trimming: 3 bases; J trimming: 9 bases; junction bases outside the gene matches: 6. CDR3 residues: CSASRTSASEQFF. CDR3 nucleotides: TGCAGTGCTAGCAGGACTAGCGCAAGTGAGCAGTTCTTC.

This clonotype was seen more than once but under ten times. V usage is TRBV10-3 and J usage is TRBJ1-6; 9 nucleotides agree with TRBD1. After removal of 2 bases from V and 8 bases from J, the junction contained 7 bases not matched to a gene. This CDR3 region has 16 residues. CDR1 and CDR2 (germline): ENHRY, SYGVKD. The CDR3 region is CAISERGQGNDSPLHF. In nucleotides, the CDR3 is TGTGCCATCAGTGAGCGGGGACAGGGTAACGATTCACCCCTCCACTTT.

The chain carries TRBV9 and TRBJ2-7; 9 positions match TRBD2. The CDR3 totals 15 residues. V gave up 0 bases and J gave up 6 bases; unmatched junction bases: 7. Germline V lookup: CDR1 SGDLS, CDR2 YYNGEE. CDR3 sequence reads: CASSVEPSGKGEQYF. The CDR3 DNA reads TGTGCCAGCAGCGTAGAACCTAGCGGGAAAGGCGAGCAGTACTTC.

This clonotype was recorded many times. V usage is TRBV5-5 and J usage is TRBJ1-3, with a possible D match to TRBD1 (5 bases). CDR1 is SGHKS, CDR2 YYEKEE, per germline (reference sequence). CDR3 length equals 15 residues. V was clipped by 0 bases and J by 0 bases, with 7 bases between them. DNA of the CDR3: TGTGCCAGCAGCTTGGAGGGGAACTCTGGAAACACCATATATTTT. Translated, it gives CASSLEGNSGNTIYF.

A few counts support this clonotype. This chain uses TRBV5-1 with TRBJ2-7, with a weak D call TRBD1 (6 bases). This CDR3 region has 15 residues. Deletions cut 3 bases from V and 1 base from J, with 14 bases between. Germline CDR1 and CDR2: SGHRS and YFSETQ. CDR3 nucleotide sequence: TGCGCCAGCAGCTCGACCGGGACAACATCCTACGAGCAGTACTTC. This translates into CASSSTGTTSYEQYF.

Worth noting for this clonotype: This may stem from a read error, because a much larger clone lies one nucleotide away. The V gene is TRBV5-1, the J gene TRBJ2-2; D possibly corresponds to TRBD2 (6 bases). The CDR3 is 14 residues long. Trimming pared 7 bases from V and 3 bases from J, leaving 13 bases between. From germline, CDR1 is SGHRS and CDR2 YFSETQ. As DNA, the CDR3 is TGCGCCAGCGGGTCTAGCGCAGACACCGGGGAGCTGTTTTTT. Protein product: CASGSSADTGELFF.

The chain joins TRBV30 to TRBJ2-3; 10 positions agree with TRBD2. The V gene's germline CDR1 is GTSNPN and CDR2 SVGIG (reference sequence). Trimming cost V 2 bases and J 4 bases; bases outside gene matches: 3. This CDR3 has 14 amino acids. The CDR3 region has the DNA TGTGCCTGGAGTCAAGCGGGAGGGCCAGATACGCAGTATTTT. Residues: CAWSQAGGPDTQYF. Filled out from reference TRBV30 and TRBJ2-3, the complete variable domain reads SQTIHQWPATLVQPVGSPLSLECTVEGTSNPNLYWYRQAAGRGLQLLFYSVGIGQISSEVPQNLSASRPQDRQFILSSKKLLLSDSGFYLCAWSQAGGPDTQYFGPGTRLTVL.

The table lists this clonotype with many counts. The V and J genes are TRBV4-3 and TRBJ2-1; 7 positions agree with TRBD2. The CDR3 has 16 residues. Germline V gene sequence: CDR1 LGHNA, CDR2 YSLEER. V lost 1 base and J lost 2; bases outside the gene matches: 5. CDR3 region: CASSQASTSPYNEQFF. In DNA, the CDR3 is TGCGCCAGCAGCCAAGCATCGACTAGCCCCTACAATGAGCAGTTCTTC.

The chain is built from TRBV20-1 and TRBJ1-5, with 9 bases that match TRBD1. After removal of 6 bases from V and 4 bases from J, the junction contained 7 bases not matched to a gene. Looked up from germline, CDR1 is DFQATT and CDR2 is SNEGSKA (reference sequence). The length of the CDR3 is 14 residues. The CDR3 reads CSASRGTGNQPQHF. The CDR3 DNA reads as TGCAGTGCCAGCCGAGGGACAGGGAATCAGCCCCAGCATTTT.